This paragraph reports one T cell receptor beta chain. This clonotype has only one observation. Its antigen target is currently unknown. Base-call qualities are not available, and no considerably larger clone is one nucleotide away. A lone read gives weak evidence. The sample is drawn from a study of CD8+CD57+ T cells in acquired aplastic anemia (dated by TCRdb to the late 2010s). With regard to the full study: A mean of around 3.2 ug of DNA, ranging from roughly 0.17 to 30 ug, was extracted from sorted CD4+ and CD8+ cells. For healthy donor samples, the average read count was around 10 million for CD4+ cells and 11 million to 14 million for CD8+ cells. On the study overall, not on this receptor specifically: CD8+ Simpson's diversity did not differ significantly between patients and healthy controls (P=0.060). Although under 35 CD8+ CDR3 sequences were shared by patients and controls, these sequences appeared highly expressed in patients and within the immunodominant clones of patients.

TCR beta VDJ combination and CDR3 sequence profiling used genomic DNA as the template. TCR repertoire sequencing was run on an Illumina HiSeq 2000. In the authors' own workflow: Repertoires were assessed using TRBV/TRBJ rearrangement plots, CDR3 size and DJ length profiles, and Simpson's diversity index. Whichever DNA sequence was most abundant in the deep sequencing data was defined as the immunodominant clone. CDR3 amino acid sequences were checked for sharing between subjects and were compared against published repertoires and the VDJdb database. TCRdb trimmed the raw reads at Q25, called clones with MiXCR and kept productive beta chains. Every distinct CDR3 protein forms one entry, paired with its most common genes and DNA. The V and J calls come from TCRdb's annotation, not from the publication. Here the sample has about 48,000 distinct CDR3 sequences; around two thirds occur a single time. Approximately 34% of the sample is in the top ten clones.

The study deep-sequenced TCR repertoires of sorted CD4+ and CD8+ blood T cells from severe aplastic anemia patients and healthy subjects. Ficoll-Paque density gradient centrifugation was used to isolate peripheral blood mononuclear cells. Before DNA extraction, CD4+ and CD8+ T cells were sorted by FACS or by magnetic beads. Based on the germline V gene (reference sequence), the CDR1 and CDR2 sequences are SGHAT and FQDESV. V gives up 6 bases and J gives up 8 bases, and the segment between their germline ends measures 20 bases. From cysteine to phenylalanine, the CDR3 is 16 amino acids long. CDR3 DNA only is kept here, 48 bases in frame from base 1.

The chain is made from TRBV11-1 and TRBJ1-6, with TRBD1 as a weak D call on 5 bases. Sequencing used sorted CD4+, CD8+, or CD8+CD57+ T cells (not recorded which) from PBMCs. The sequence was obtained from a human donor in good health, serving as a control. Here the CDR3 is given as CASSFRKDILYSPLHF. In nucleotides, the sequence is TGTGCCAGCAGTTTTAGGAAGGACATCCTTTATTCACCCCTCCACTTT.